This T cell receptor beta chain was documented in a study of T cell responses to AZD1222 COVID-19 vaccine. This CDR3 contains 12 residues. Germline CDR1 reads SGHRS; CDR2 reads YFSETQ. The germline V and J ends were trimmed by 4 bases and 0 bases, with 5 bases remaining between them. Method: immunoSEQ multiplex PCR; TCRdb's copy keeps in-frame clones and lacks some. In the table there are approximately 100,000 clones, 87% of which are singletons. The V and J genes are TRBV5-1 and TRBJ2-7; D unclear. The TCR was taken from an adult who received the AZD1222 COVID-19 vaccine. The material sequenced was peripheral blood, taken 28 days after the second AZD1222 dose. CDR3 nucleotides: TGCGCCAGCAGCGTGAACTCCTACGAGCAGTACTTC. It translates to CASSVNSYEQYF.